This T cell receptor beta chain was sequenced in a study of CD8+ T cells in alopecia areata. Broader study findings: Patients showed less clear TCR sequence sharing than mice, possibly partly because of HLA diversity.

A note on this clone: Its antigen remains unknown.

Following RNA extraction, reverse transcription yielded cDNA that acted as the sequencing template. Sequenced by immunoSEQ multiplex PCR; TCRdb stores in-frame clones only, minus some. The table includes roughly 150,000 clones, 58% detected once. Patients with alopecia areata provided lesional scalp punch biopsies as well as peripheral blood. The V and J ends lost 0 bases and 3 bases, in that order; junction bases with no gene match: 3. Germline V gene lookup returns CDR1 SGHRS and CDR2 YFSETQ. The CDR3 is 14 amino acids. Material: CD4+ T cells sorted from blood, obtained at week 0. The rearrangement uses TRBV5-1 and TRBJ2-7; 7 bases match TRBD2. This clonotype originated in a human donor with alopecia areata. CDR3 in amino acids: CASSLGDYYYEQYF. The DNA for the CDR3 is TGCGCCAGCAGCTTGGGGGACTATTACTACGAGCAGTACTTC.